The present entry profiles one TCR beta chain with its context. Its specificity is unknown. These data come from a study of cytomegalovirus exposure and HLA in healthy donors. The PCR ran on 60 Vbeta and 13 Jbeta primers. Produced via immunoSEQ multiplex PCR; TCRdb's table is partial and in-frame only. The sample lists roughly 130,000 clones; 65% to 75% were seen once. General observations from the study: HLA alleles showed associations with some 15,000 TCR beta sequences in a later analysis, at a 0.05 false discovery rate.

Per the germline V gene, CDR1 is LNHDA and CDR2 is SQIVND (reference sequence). The CDR3 runs to 13 residues. Trimming took 10 bases from V and 0 from J, leaving 11 bases between them. The sequencing sample was made of PBMCs. The TCR sequence derives from a woman between 45 and 65 years old in good health and CMV-seropositive. The V and J genes are TRBV19 and TRBJ2-3, with D tentatively TRBD2 (7 bases). The CDR3 protein is CATGGVSTDTQYF. CDR3 nucleotide sequence: TGTGCCACGGGGGGCGTCAGCACAGATACGCAGTATTTT.